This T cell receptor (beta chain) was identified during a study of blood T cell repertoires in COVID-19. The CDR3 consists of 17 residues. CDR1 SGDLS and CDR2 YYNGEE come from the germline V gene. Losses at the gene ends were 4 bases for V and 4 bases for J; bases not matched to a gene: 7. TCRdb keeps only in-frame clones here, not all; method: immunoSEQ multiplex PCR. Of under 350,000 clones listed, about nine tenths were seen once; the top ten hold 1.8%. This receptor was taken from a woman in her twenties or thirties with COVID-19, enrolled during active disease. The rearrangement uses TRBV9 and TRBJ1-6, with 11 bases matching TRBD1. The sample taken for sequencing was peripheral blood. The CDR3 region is CASSSGDRGKYNSPLHF. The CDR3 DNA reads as TGTGCCAGCAGCTCGGGGGACAGGGGGAAATATAATTCACCCCTCCACTTT.